The 7 T cell receptor beta chains below come from one sample, sequenced in a study of control samples from healthy donors and cancer patients. Generated by immunoSEQ multiplex PCR, the TCRdb table keeps only in-frame clones and is missing some. Of 140,000 to 150,000 clones listed, roughly 89% are singletons. Sequencing used blood. Source of these receptors: a man aged 30 to 45 in good health.

This clone was observed once. The rearrangement joins TRBV14 to TRBJ2-7; no clear D gene. CDR3 size: 14 residues. Germline assignment: CDR1 SGHDN and CDR2 FVKESK. The V end lost 1 base, the J end lost 0 bases, and 7 bases lay between the germline ends. In nucleotides, the CDR3 is TGTGCCAGCAGCCAAGGCATTAACTCCTACGAGCAGTACTTC. This codes for CASSQGINSYEQYF.

Only one count was recorded for this clone. The V gene is TRBV19, the J gene TRBJ1-5, with a tentative D call TRBD1 (6 bases). The CDR3 spans 16 residues. Germline V CDR1 and CDR2: LNHDA, SQIVND (reference sequence). V was cut by 6 bases and J by 1 base, with 16 bases left in between. The CDR3 DNA is TGTGCCAGTAGGTCGGGGGGGCAGAGAAGCAATCAGCCCCAGCATTTT. This sequence encodes CASRSGGQRSNQPQHF.

This clone was found once. This rearrangement joins TRBV19 to TRBJ2-5; 7 positions match TRBD2. The CDR3 covers 15 residues. Germline V gives CDR1 LNHDA, CDR2 SQIVND (reference sequence). The ends lost 6 bases at V and 4 bases at J; junction bases unmatched: 11. The CDR3 DNA reads TGTGCCAGTAGAACGCTAGCGGCCGGGGGAGAGACCCAGTACTTC. This encodes CASRTLAAGGETQYF.

This chain uses TRBV4-2 with TRBJ1-6; unclear D gene. Germline V CDR1 and CDR2: LGHNA, YNFKEQ. Deletions cut 3 bases from V and 2 bases from J, with 14 bases between. The CDR3 covers 17 residues. The CDR3 sequence: CASSQGRETTYNSPLHF. The CDR3 DNA is TGTGCCAGCAGCCAGGGGAGGGAAACTACCTATAATTCACCCCTCCACTTT.

The chain is built from TRBV11-2 and TRBJ1-2, with 8 positions matching TRBD1. The CDR3 extends over 16 amino acids. V dropped 0 bases and J dropped 3; count of bases not matched to a gene: 6. The V gene's germline CDR1 is SGHAT and CDR2 FQNNGV. The CDR3 DNA follows: TGTGCCAGCAGCTTAGAGAACAGGGGGGACGACTATGGCTACACCTTC. Encoded protein: CASSLENRGDDYGYTF.

The chain couples TRBV12-3 or TRBV12-4 to TRBJ2-1; D not resolved. V lost 7 bases, J lost 9 bases, and 13 bases lay in between. This CDR3 has 12 residues. The CDR3 DNA reads as TGTGCCAGCACGGAGTATGCAGGTGAGCAGTTCTTC. Translation: CASTEYAGEQFF.

The V gene is TRBV3-1 (or the pseudogene TRBV3-2), the J gene TRBJ2-1, with 8 bases fitting TRBD1. V lost 3 bases, J lost 5 bases, and 6 bases stayed unmatched. Germline V gene data show CDR1 as LGHDT and CDR2 as YNNKEL (reference sequence). The CDR3 has 15 amino acids. In DNA, the CDR3 is TGTGCCAGCAGCCACAGTTACAGGGGGAACAATGAGCAGTTCTTC. Amino acids: CASSHSYRGNNEQFF.